Listed below are T cell receptor beta chains from one sample, sequenced in a study of CD8+ T cells in alopecia areata. Repertoires were generated with immunoSEQ multiplex PCR, while TCRdb's copy carries only in-frame clones and drops some. The data show some 51,000 clones, around 96% seen once. This sample comprised CD8+ T cells sorted from blood, obtained at week 0. Receptors were obtained from a human donor with alopecia areata. Both conserved end residues are part of each CDR3. The D gene is left open where the match is weak. Size values are once, few and many counts, or a class for expanded clones, and some rows have none.

V: TRBV29-1
D: -
J: TRBJ2-1
size: -
DNA: TGCAGCGTTCGGACCCCGGACCACAATGAGCAGTTCTTC
CDR3: CSVRTPDHNEQFF

V: TRBV6-6
D: -
J: TRBJ2-7
size: -
DNA: TGTGCCAGCAGGCGCCCCGACCGGAGCTCCTACGAGCAGTACTTC
CDR3: CASRRPDRSSYEQYF

V: TRBV30
D: -
J: TRBJ2-1
size: -
DNA: TGTGCCTGGAGTGGTAGCGATGAGCAGTTCTTC
CDR3: CAWSGSDEQFF

V: TRBV5-4
D: -
J: TRBJ1-1
size: -
DNA: TGTGCCAGCAGCTTGGAGGCAGTAAAAAACACTGAAGCTTTCTTT
CDR3: CASSLEAVKNTEAFF

V: TRBV7-6
D: TRBD2
J: TRBJ2-3
size: -
DNA: TGTGCCAGCAGCCATCCCGGGGGGGCTCTGGGCACAGATACGCAGTATTTT
CDR3: CASSHPGGALGTDTQYF

V: TRBV7-9
D: -
J: TRBJ1-2
size: -
DNA: TGTGCCAGCAGCTTAGCGGGGGCCCTGGACGGCTACACCTTC
CDR3: CASSLAGALDGYTF

V: TRBV5-6
D: -
J: TRBJ2-1
size: -
DNA: TGTGCCAGCAGCCCCAGAGGGGGGGTCTTAAATGAGCAGTTCTTC
CDR3: CASSPRGGVLNEQFF

V: TRBV7-9
D: -
J: TRBJ2-1
size: -
DNA: TGTGCCAGCAGCATCGGGAGCTCCTACAATGAGCAGTTCTTC
CDR3: CASSIGSSYNEQFF

V: TRBV4-3
D: -
J: TRBJ1-2
size: -
DNA: TGCGCCAGCAGCCAAGATCTGAGCCCTGGCTACACCTTC
CDR3: CASSQDLSPGYTF

V: TRBV7-9
D: -
J: TRBJ2-1
size: -
DNA: TGTGCCAGCAGCACGGGACGACGCTCCTACAATGAGCAGTTCTTC
CDR3: CASSTGRRSYNEQFF

V: TRBV7-9
D: -
J: TRBJ1-2
size: -
DNA: TGTGCCAGCAGCTTAGAGGAGCTTCGCTTCTATGGCTACACCTTC
CDR3: CASSLEELRFYGYTF

V: TRBV7-9
D: TRBD2
J: TRBJ2-1
size: -
DNA: TGTGCCAGCAGCCCCCGGACTAGCGGGGGTCGGGAGCAGTTCTTC
CDR3: CASSPRTSGGREQFF

V: TRBV7-9
D: -
J: TRBJ1-5
size: once
DNA: TGTGCCAGCAGCTGGAGCGGGGTCAAGGACAATCAGCCCCAGCATTTT
CDR3: CASSWSGVKDNQPQHF

V: TRBV7-9
D: -
J: TRBJ2-7
size: medium-sized
DNA: TGTGCCAGCAGCCAAGACCTATGGGCGACAGGAAGGAAGAACGAGTACTTC
CDR3: CASSQDLWATGRKNEYF

V: TRBV2
D: -
J: TRBJ1-1
size: -
DNA: TGTGCCAGCAGTGAGAGACAGGCCGTATTGAACACTGAAGCTTTCTTT
CDR3: CASSERQAVLNTEAFF

V: TRBV5-1
D: TRBD1
J: TRBJ2-7
size: -
DNA: TGCGCCAGCAGCACACCCGGGACAGGGGCCCGAGAGCAGTACTTC
CDR3: CASSTPGTGAREQYF

V: TRBV18
D: -
J: TRBJ2-1
size: -
DNA: TGTGCCAGCTCACCACTATCAGGAACCTACAATGAGCAGTTCTTC
CDR3: CASSPLSGTYNEQFF

V: TRBV7-9
D: TRBD1
J: TRBJ2-3
size: -
DNA: TGTGCCAGCAGCAATACAGGGGGGCGGGCAGATACGCAGTATTTT
CDR3: CASSNTGGRADTQYF

V: TRBV4-1
D: TRBD1
J: TRBJ2-7
size: -
DNA: TGCGCCAGCAGCCAAGTGGACAGGGACGAGCAGTACTTC
CDR3: CASSQVDRDEQYF

V: TRBV7-8
D: -
J: TRBJ1-1
size: -
DNA: TGTGCCAGCAGCTTAGATGGGGGAGAAGCTTTCTTT
CDR3: CASSLDGGEAFF

V: TRBV9
D: -
J: TRBJ2-2
size: -
DNA: TGTGCCAGCAGCGATAACAGAGACGAGAACACCGGGGAGCTGTTTTTT
CDR3: CASSDNRDENTGELFF

V: TRBV29-1
D: -
J: TRBJ2-5
size: few
DNA: TGCAGCGTTGGATTCCGCGGGTCCCAAGAGACCCAGTACTTC
CDR3: CSVGFRGSQETQYF

V: TRBV9
D: TRBD2
J: TRBJ2-3
size: -
DNA: TGTGCCAGCAGCGAGCGGGGGGGCGAGACAGATACGCAGTATTTT
CDR3: CASSERGGETDTQYF

V: TRBV4-1
D: TRBD2
J: TRBJ2-3
size: -
DNA: TGCGCCAGCAGCCAACGAGCGGGGGGTGGTGCAGATACGCAGTATTTT
CDR3: CASSQRAGGGADTQYF

V: TRBV27
D: -
J: TRBJ1-1
size: -
DNA: TGTGCCAGCAGGGGCGGGAACACTGAAGCTTTCTTT
CDR3: CASRGGNTEAFF

V: TRBV2
D: -
J: TRBJ2-7
size: -
DNA: TGTGCCAGCAGCTACGGGACGGCGAGGAGCTCCTACGAGCAGTACTTC
CDR3: CASSYGTARSSYEQYF

V: TRBV27
D: -
J: TRBJ2-2
size: -
DNA: TGTGCCAGCAGTTTTTTTGTTAGGGCCGGAAACACCGGGGAGCTGTTTTTT
CDR3: CASSFFVRAGNTGELFF

V: TRBV7-9
D: -
J: TRBJ2-5
size: -
DNA: TGTGCCAGCAGACCCCCGGGGGGCGCTACCCAAGAGACCCAGTACTTC
CDR3: CASRPPGGATQETQYF

V: TRBV5-1
D: TRBD2
J: TRBJ2-1
size: -
DNA: TGCGCCAGCAGCCCAGGGAGCGGGGGGCCAAGCTCCTACAATGAGCAGTTCTTC
CDR3: CASSPGSGGPSSYNEQFF

V: TRBV27
D: -
J: TRBJ2-7
size: -
DNA: TGTGCCAGCGCGGGACGGGCACAGGGAGGGGAGTACGAGCAGTACTTC
CDR3: CASAGRAQGGEYEQYF

V: TRBV29-1
D: -
J: TRBJ2-7
size: -
DNA: TGCAGCGTAGAGCCCCCAGCGGAAGACTCCTACGAGCAGTACTTC
CDR3: CSVEPPAEDSYEQYF

V: TRBV9
D: -
J: TRBJ2-1
size: -
DNA: TGTGCCAGCAGCGTAAGAACGGTCTCCTACAATGAGCAGTTCTTC
CDR3: CASSVRTVSYNEQFF

V: TRBV29-1
D: TRBD2
J: TRBJ2-7
size: -
DNA: TGCAGCGTTGAAGATCGAGCTAGCGGGGGCTACGAGCAGTACTTC
CDR3: CSVEDRASGGYEQYF

V: TRBV4-3
D: TRBD1
J: TRBJ1-5
size: -
DNA: TGCGCCAGCAGCCGTGGGACAGATAGCAATCAGCCCCAGCATTTT
CDR3: CASSRGTDSNQPQHF

V: TRBV4-3
D: -
J: TRBJ1-2
size: -
DNA: TGCGCCAGCAGCCAAGATACAACGTATAACTATGGCTACACCTTC
CDR3: CASSQDTTYNYGYTF

V: TRBV2
D: -
J: TRBJ2-7
size: -
DNA: TGTGCCAGCAGTGAAGGGCAGCATTTCTCCTACGAGCAGTACTTC
CDR3: CASSEGQHFSYEQYF

V: TRBV5-1
D: -
J: TRBJ1-2
size: -
DNA: TGCGCCAGCAGCTCGGGACTGGACCTTCCTAACTATGGCTACACCTTC
CDR3: CASSSGLDLPNYGYTF

V: TRBV7-3
D: TRBD2
J: TRBJ2-1
size: -
DNA: TGTGCCAGCAGCTTAACGCCCTCAGCGGGGGCAGGCAATGAGCAGTTCTTC
CDR3: CASSLTPSAGAGNEQFF

V: TRBV9
D: -
J: TRBJ2-1
size: -
DNA: TGTGCCAGCAGCGTGCTCGAAGGCAATGAGCAGTTCTTC
CDR3: CASSVLEGNEQFF

V: TRBV7-6
D: TRBD2
J: TRBJ2-1
size: -
DNA: TGTGCCAGCAGCTTAGCCATAGATGAGGGACTAGCGGGTTACAATGAGCAGTTCTTC
CDR3: CASSLAIDEGLAGYNEQFF

V: TRBV29-1
D: TRBD1
J: TRBJ2-1
size: -
DNA: TGCAGCGTGGTAGGACAGGGGGCGCAGGAGGGGGAGCAGTTCTTC
CDR3: CSVVGQGAQEGEQFF

V: TRBV29-1
D: TRBD1
J: TRBJ2-2
size: -
DNA: TGCAGCGTTGAACCAGGGGGAGCCGGGGAGCTGTTTTTT
CDR3: CSVEPGGAGELFF

V: TRBV23-1
D: -
J: TRBJ2-7
size: -
DNA: TGCGCCAGCAGTCAAATGGGGTCCCTGAGGGGGGTGACAGGGAACGAGCAGTACTTC
CDR3: CASSQMGSLRGVTGNEQYF

V: TRBV5-1
D: -
J: TRBJ1-1
size: -
DNA: TGCGCCAGCAGCCTGACAGGAACTGAAGCTTTCTTT
CDR3: CASSLTGTEAFF

V: TRBV4-3
D: -
J: TRBJ2-5
size: -
DNA: TGCGCCAGCAGCCAAGATCGGGGGAGTTCCGAGACCCAGTACTTC
CDR3: CASSQDRGSSETQYF

V: TRBV11-2
D: TRBD1
J: TRBJ1-2
size: -
DNA: TGTGCCAGCACCCATGGGACAGGGGGCGCGTTGGATGGCTACACCTTC
CDR3: CASTHGTGGALDGYTF

V: TRBV7-7
D: TRBD1
J: TRBJ2-5
size: -
DNA: TGTGCTAGCAGCCAGACAGGGCCCTTTGGTGAGACCCAGTACTTC
CDR3: CASSQTGPFGETQYF

V: TRBV7-9
D: TRBD1
J: TRBJ2-7
size: -
DNA: TGTGCCAGCAACCGGGACAGGGAGACCGAGCAGTACTTC
CDR3: CASNRDRETEQYF

V: TRBV4-1
D: -
J: TRBJ2-1
size: -
DNA: TGCGCCAGCAGCCAAGAGACCTACAATGAGCAGTTCTTC
CDR3: CASSQETYNEQFF

V: TRBV5-4
D: TRBD1
J: TRBJ1-2
size: -
DNA: TGTGCCAGCAGCGACGACAGGGGAAGTGGCTACACCTTC
CDR3: CASSDDRGSGYTF

V: TRBV7-9
D: -
J: TRBJ2-1
size: -
DNA: TGTGCCAGCAGCTTCCTCTACAATGAGCAGTTCTTC
CDR3: CASSFLYNEQFF

V: TRBV19
D: TRBD1
J: TRBJ1-6
size: once
DNA: TGTGCCAGTAGTACCTCCGGGACAGGGAATTCACCCCTCCACTTT
CDR3: CASSTSGTGNSPLHF

V: TRBV4-3
D: TRBD2
J: TRBJ2-3
size: -
DNA: TGCGCCAGCAGCCAAGAAGCGGGGTTCCGCACAGATACGCAGTATTTT
CDR3: CASSQEAGFRTDTQYF

V: TRBV6-5
D: -
J: TRBJ1-3
size: -
DNA: TGTGCCAGCAGTTACGGACTGCGCTCTGGAAACACCATATATTTT
CDR3: CASSYGLRSGNTIYF

V: TRBV4-1
D: -
J: TRBJ1-5
size: -
DNA: TGCGCCAGCAGCCAAGATGGCGGGTGGAGTCAGCCCCAGCATTTT
CDR3: CASSQDGGWSQPQHF

V: TRBV4-1
D: TRBD2
J: TRBJ2-5
size: -
DNA: TGCGCCAGCAGCCAACAACTAGCGGTCGAGACCCAGTACTTC
CDR3: CASSQQLAVETQYF

V: TRBV7-7
D: -
J: TRBJ2-2
size: -
DNA: TGTGCTAGCAGCTTAGCGCGCGGGACCGGGGAGCTGTTTTTT
CDR3: CASSLARGTGELFF

V: TRBV7-2
D: -
J: TRBJ2-6
size: -
DNA: TGTGCCAGCACCAAGAAACGTAGTGAGGCTGGGGCCAACGTCCTGACTTTC
CDR3: CASTKKRSEAGANVLTF

V: TRBV7-9
D: TRBD2
J: TRBJ2-1
size: -
DNA: TGTGCCAGCAGCCGAATAGCGGGGGCCTACAATGAGCAGTTCTTC
CDR3: CASSRIAGAYNEQFF